The 18 T cell receptor beta chains below all came from one sample that was sequenced in a study of shared clonotypes between healthy human individuals. TCRdb's copy holds only in-frame clones and misses some; the assay was immunoSEQ multiplex PCR. The data show about 2,200,000 clones, about 93% seen once. Naive CD8 cells lacked CD45RO, underwent positive selection for CCR7 and left out terminally differentiated effector memory CD45RA+ cells. The specimen sequenced was naive CD8+ T cells from PBMCs. The receptors come from a man younger than 35 in good health. Some clones in this sample may be carry-over from other donors' samples.

The CDR3 DNA follows: TGTGCCAGCAGCCCCCCAGTTAGCGGGGAGCTGTTTTTT. Amino acid sequence: CASSPPVSGELFF. V usage is TRBV7-9 and J usage is TRBJ2-2, with D hard to call. Germline-derived CDR1 and CDR2 are SEHNR and FQNEAQ (reference sequence). The CDR3 spans 13 residues. V was pared by 5 bases and J by 7 bases, with 11 bases between. Looking up the rest from reference TRBV7-9 and TRBJ2-2 gives the full variable domain: DTGVSQNPRHKITKRGQNVTFRCDPISEHNRLYWYRQTLGQGPEFLTYFQNEAQLEKSRLLSDRFSAERPKGSFSTLEIQRTEQGDSAMYLCASSPPVSGELFFGEGSRLTVL.

The chain uses TRBV5-4 and TRBJ2-1; D is unresolved. The V gene's germline CDR1 is SGHNT and CDR2 YYREEE (reference sequence). CDR3 length: 11 residues. The V end lost 6 bases, the J end lost 6 bases, and 7 bases lay between the germline ends. CDR3 sequence reads: CASTVGNEQFF. The CDR3 coding sequence is TGTGCCAGCACAGTCGGCAATGAGCAGTTCTTC. Supplemented by reference TRBV5-4 and TRBJ2-1, the full variable domain reads ETGVTQSPTHLIKTRGQQVTLRCSSQSGHNTVSWYQQALGQGPQFIFQYYREEENGRGNFPPRFSGLQFPNYSSELNVNALELDDSALYLCASTVGNEQFFGPGTRLTVL.

The chain recombines TRBV7-9 with TRBJ2-7, with a tentative D call TRBD2 (6 bases). CDR3 length equals 15 residues. The V gene lost 5 bases and the J gene lost 0 bases, with 14 bases spanning the gap. Germline V gene sequence: CDR1 SEHNR, CDR2 FQNEAQ (reference sequence). The CDR3 sequence: CASSPLRETSYEQYF. The CDR3 DNA follows: TGTGCCAGCAGCCCCCTACGGGAGACCTCCTACGAGCAGTACTTC.

A word on this clone: Other DNA sequences in this specimen translate into the identical CDR3. J is TRBJ2-7 and V is TRBV5-6, with 9 bases lining up with TRBD1. The germline V gene has CDR1 SGHDT and CDR2 YYEEEE. The CDR3 runs to 13 residues. With 3 bases clipped from V and 3 bases from J, the junction kept 1 base outside the gene matches. As DNA, the CDR3 is TGTGCCAGCAGCTGGGGACAGGGCTACGAGCAGTACTTC. Protein product: CASSWGQGYEQYF.

V is TRBV7-9 and J is TRBJ2-1; D tentatively fits TRBD1 or TRBD2 (5 bases each). The V gene lost 5 bases and the J gene lost 2 bases, with 13 bases spanning the gap. The germline CDR1 and CDR2 sequences are SEHNR and FQNEAQ (reference sequence). The CDR3 covers 15 residues. Here the CDR3 reads CASSPNGAAYNEQFF. The CDR3 nucleotides are TGTGCCAGCAGCCCAAACGGGGCAGCCTACAATGAGCAGTTCTTC.

As concerns this clone: Other nucleotide sequences from this sample produce the same CDR3. The chain links TRBV10-3 to TRBJ1-4; the D gene is possibly TRBD1 (5 bases). The CDR3 runs to 13 residues. With 6 bases removed from V and 4 bases from J, the gap between germline ends came to 9 bases. CDR1 and CDR2 (germline): ENHRY, SYGVKD. The CDR3 coding sequence is TGTGCCATCAGGGGGGTCCTTAATGAAAAACTGTTTTTT. This gives the protein CAIRGVLNEKLFF.

As for this clone: Sequence at one end of the junction differs from germline and may be a read error. This chain joins TRBV27 and TRBJ2-7; 8 nucleotides agree with TRBD2. This CDR3 spans 15 amino acids. Germline-derived CDR1 and CDR2 are MNHEY and SMNVEV (reference sequence). The CDR3 protein is CASSVSPGRAHEQYF. CDR3 DNA: TGTGCCAGCAGTGTATCCCCCGGGAGGGCCCACGAGCAGTACTTC.

The rearrangement uses TRBV28 and TRBJ2-5; D may be TRBD1 (5 bases). The CDR3 has 16 residues. Germline V gene lookup returns CDR1 MDHEN and CDR2 SYDVKM. Trimming took 4 bases from V and 0 from J, leaving 15 bases between them. The CDR3 DNA is TGTGCCAGCAGTTCACCGACAGAGAGGTACCAAGAGACCCAGTACTTC. This gives the protein CASSSPTERYQETQYF. Full variable domain (rest looked up from reference TRBV28 and TRBJ2-5): DVKVTQSSRYLVKRTGEKVFLECVQDMDHENMFWYRQDPGLGLRLIYFSYDVKMKEKGDIPEGYSVSREKKERFSLILESASTNQTSMYLCASSSPTERYQETQYFGPGTRLLVL.

The rearrangement uses TRBV7-9 and TRBJ1-1, with D unclear. CDR3 length equals 16 residues. The germline gives CDR1 SEHNR, CDR2 FQNEAQ (reference sequence). V dropped 5 bases and J dropped 2 bases, with 18 bases sitting between them. This chain's CDR3 is CASSPNSRRQNTEAFF. DNA for the CDR3: TGTGCCAGCAGCCCCAACAGCCGACGGCAAAACACTGAAGCTTTCTTT.

V usage is TRBV7-6 and J usage is TRBJ2-7; 8 positions match TRBD1. The CDR3 has 14 residues. CDR1 and CDR2 (germline): SGHVS, FNYEAQ. The J segment lost 6 bases and the V segment lost 4 bases, leaving 8 bases of the junction unmatched. The CDR3 is CASSSGQGWGEQYF. The CDR3, as DNA: TGTGCCAGCAGCTCAGGACAGGGTTGGGGCGAGCAGTACTTC.

The CDR3 DNA reads TGCAGCGTTGTTGGCGGGGCTGGGGGGGAGACCCAGTACTTC. It is translated as CSVVGGAGGETQYF. The genes are TRBV29-1 and TRBJ2-5, with D possibly TRBD2 on 6 matching bases. The CDR3 consists of 14 residues. V was clipped by 4 bases and J by 5 bases, with 17 bases between them. CDR1 SQVTM and CDR2 ANQGSEA come from the germline V gene.

The chain combines TRBV4-1 with TRBJ1-4; D possibly corresponds to TRBD1 (5 bases). V was trimmed by 0 bases and J by 8 bases, leaving 19 bases between them. CDR3 length: 17 residues. Germline CDR1 reads MGHRA; CDR2 reads YSYEKL. Here the CDR3 reads CASSQDEIVRGEEKLFF. In DNA, the CDR3 is TGCGCCAGCAGCCAAGATGAGATCGTTCGGGGCGAAGAAAAACTGTTTTTT.

The chain has TRBV13 and TRBJ2-1, with TRBD1 matching over 10 bases. V gave up 5 bases and J gave up 9 bases; unmatched junction bases: 10. Germline values: CDR1 PRHDT, CDR2 FYEKMQ (reference sequence). CDR3 length: 15 amino acids. The CDR3 is CASSEGQGMRGEQFF. The DNA of the CDR3 is TGTGCCAGCAGCGAGGGACAGGGGATGCGGGGTGAGCAGTTCTTC.

The CDR3 sequence is CASSVDRGGSGNTIYF. In DNA, the CDR3 is TGTGCCAGCAGCGTGGACAGGGGGGGATCTGGAAACACCATATATTTT. The V gene is TRBV9, the J gene TRBJ1-3; TRBD1 aligns across 10 bases. The CDR3 is 16 amino acids. Trimming took 2 bases from V and 1 from J; bases not matched to a gene: 3. Germline CDR1 SGDLS, CDR2 YYNGEE.

The chain joins TRBV11-2 to TRBJ2-7, with D maybe TRBD2 (5 bases). V lost 6 bases and J 3 bases, leaving 18 bases between the germline ends. The CDR3 loop spans 15 amino acids. CDR1 is SGHAT and CDR2 is FQNNGV in the germline V gene. The CDR3 spells CASRLQAEGGYEQYF. The DNA for the CDR3 is TGTGCCAGCAGACTACAAGCTGAGGGCGGCTACGAGCAGTACTTC.

V and J are TRBV5-1 and TRBJ2-1, with D possibly being TRBD2 (6 bases). Trimming cost V 2 bases and J 2 bases, with 11 bases left between them. Germline CDR1 is SGHRS and CDR2 is YFSETQ. This CDR3 spans 15 amino acids. The DNA for the CDR3 is TGCGCCAGCAGCTTAAGGGACTCGACCTACAATGAGCAGTTCTTC. The encoded protein is CASSLRDSTYNEQFF.

The chain links TRBV9 to TRBJ2-1; D is possibly TRBD1 (5 bases). The V gene lost 5 bases and the J gene lost 7 bases, with 19 bases spanning the gap. From germline, CDR1 is SGDLS and CDR2 YYNGEE. The CDR3 sequence is 15 residues long. CDR3 DNA: TGTGCCAGCAGAGCAAGGAACTCAGGGTCTAATGAGCAGTTCTTC. Amino acids: CASRARNSGSNEQFF.

This chain links TRBV27 with TRBJ2-2, with no clear D. In germline, CDR1 is MNHEY, CDR2 SMNVEV (reference sequence). Trimming pared 3 bases from V and 3 bases from J, leaving 8 bases between. The CDR3 loop spans 14 amino acids. For the CDR3, the DNA is TGTGCCAGCAGTTTTGGCAAACACACCGGGGAGCTGTTTTTT. Residues: CASSFGKHTGELFF.